One and the same sample provided the 28 T cell receptor beta chains below, sequenced in a study of technical replicates of blood from a few donors. Sequencing used immunoSEQ multiplex PCR; TCRdb keeps in-frame clones, though not all of them. The sample shows about 88,000 clones, around 92% of them seen only once. The sample taken for sequencing was T cells isolated from PBMCs. These receptor sequences come from a human donor in good health.

The chain joins TRBV9 to TRBJ2-1; TRBD2 matches 7 bases. Germline V gene data show CDR1 as SGDLS and CDR2 as YYNGEE. Trimming at V came to 7 bases and at J to 6 bases, leaving 7 bases not matched to a gene. This CDR3 comprises 13 residues. The CDR3 nucleotides read TGTGCCAGCGTCAAGCGGGAAAGCAATGAGCAGTTCTTC. Translation gives CASVKRESNEQFF. Using reference TRBV9 and TRBJ2-1 for the parts outside the CDR3, the full variable domain is DSGVTQTPKHLITATGQRVTLRCSPRSGDLSVYWYQQSLDQGLQFLIQYYNGEERAKGNILERFSAQQFPDLHSELNLSSLELGDSALYFCASVKRESNEQFFGPGTRLTVL.

The chain recombines TRBV11-2 with TRBJ1-5, with D unresolved. Germline V lookup: CDR1 SGHAT, CDR2 FQNNGV. The length of the CDR3 is 13 residues. Trimming pared 4 bases from V and 3 bases from J, leaving 7 bases between. The CDR3 DNA is TGTGCCAGCAGCTACTCAAACAATCAGCCCCAGCATTTT. Protein sequence: CASSYSNNQPQHF. Supplemented by reference TRBV11-2 and TRBJ1-5, the full variable domain reads EAGVAQSPRYKIIEKRQSVAFWCNPISGHATLYWYQQILGQGPKLLIQFQNNGVVDDSQLPKDRFSAERLKGVDSTLKIQPAKLEDSAVYLCASSYSNNQPQHFGDGTRLSIL.

This rearrangement joins TRBV13 to TRBJ2-7; 11 bases align to TRBD2. The CDR3 covers 15 residues. Trimming removed 2 bases from V and 5 bases from J; junction bases left unmatched: 5. The V gene's germline CDR1 is PRHDT and CDR2 FYEKMQ (reference sequence). This CDR3 is CASSLIAGGIHEQYF. The DNA for the CDR3 is TGTGCCAGCAGCTTAATAGCGGGAGGGATCCACGAGCAGTACTTC. The entire variable domain, with the rest obtained from reference TRBV13 and TRBJ2-7, is as follows: AAGVIQSPRHLIKEKRETATLKCYPIPRHDTVYWYQQGPGQDPQFLISFYEKMQSDKGSIPDRFSAQQFSDYHSELNMSSLELGDSALYFCASSLIAGGIHEQYFGPGTRLTVT.

The rearrangement links TRBV5-4 to TRBJ2-7, with 9 bases aligning to TRBD1. V was pared by 5 bases and J by 4 bases, with 7 bases of the junction left unmatched. Germline values: CDR1 SGHNT, CDR2 YYREEE (reference sequence). This CDR3 is built from 14 residues. In nucleotides, the CDR3 is TGTGCCAGCAGTCCAAACAGGGGGCAGTACGAGCAGTACTTC. This sequence encodes CASSPNRGQYEQYF.

The chain has TRBV21-1 and TRBJ2-3; the table names TRBD1, a call not compared with the DNA. TRBV21-1 is flagged as a pseudogene. The CDR3 contains 16 residues. The CDR3 reads CASTYTGAIITDTQYF. The CDR3 nucleotides are TGTGCCAGCACTTACACAGGGGCAATAATCACAGATACGCAGTATTTT.

The chain uses TRBV19 and TRBJ2-7, with 11 bases that match TRBD1. CDR1 and CDR2 from the germline V gene are LNHDA and SQIVND (reference sequence). The CDR3 extends over 16 amino acids. J lost 6 bases, V lost 7 bases, and 14 bases had no gene match. CDR3 region: CASNPEWTGGRGEQYF. For the CDR3, the DNA is TGTGCCAGTAACCCCGAGTGGACAGGGGGCCGGGGCGAGCAGTACTTC.

The chain couples TRBV5-1 to TRBJ1-1; D unclear. The CDR3 has 13 residues. Germline V lookup: CDR1 SGHRS, CDR2 YFSETQ. Trimming left V 1 base short and J 6 bases short, with 10 bases between. The CDR3 loop reads CASSLIGRAEAFF. Written as DNA, the CDR3 is TGCGCCAGCAGCTTGATAGGGCGGGCTGAAGCTTTCTTT.

The chain links TRBV9 to TRBJ2-3; TRBD2 agrees at 11 bases. CDR3 length equals 16 residues. Germline V gives CDR1 SGDLS, CDR2 YYNGEE. With V trimmed by 4 bases and J by 2 bases, 6 bases remained unmatched. The CDR3 is CASSPRLAGITDTQYF. DNA of the CDR3: TGTGCCAGCAGCCCTAGACTAGCGGGGATCACAGATACGCAGTATTTT. Full variable domain (missing parts from reference TRBV9 and TRBJ2-3): DSGVTQTPKHLITATGQRVTLRCSPRSGDLSVYWYQQSLDQGLQFLIQYYNGEERAKGNILERFSAQQFPDLHSELNLSSLELGDSALYFCASSPRLAGITDTQYFGPGTRLTVL.

The chain is built from TRBV19 and TRBJ1-1, with 9 bases matching TRBD1. The V gene's germline CDR1 is LNHDA and CDR2 SQIVND (reference sequence). This CDR3 has 15 residues. With V trimmed by 8 bases and J by 5 bases, 12 bases remained unmatched. The CDR3 here is CASLKIDRGGTEAFF. As DNA, the CDR3 is TGTGCCAGTCTGAAAATCGACAGGGGGGGAACTGAAGCTTTCTTT.

This chain uses TRBV6-5 with TRBJ2-5; D is unclear. The CDR3 length is 15 residues. With 5 bases removed from V and 2 bases from J, the gap between germline ends came to 15 bases. Germline V gene sequence: CDR1 MNHEY, CDR2 SVGAGI. CDR3 nucleotides: TGTGCCAGCAGTCCTACGGAAGGAGTTCAAGAGACCCAGTACTTC. This gives the protein CASSPTEGVQETQYF.

The J gene is TRBJ2-7, the V gene TRBV7-9; D is unresolved. Germline lookup yields CDR1 SEHNR and CDR2 FQNEAQ (reference sequence). The CDR3 length is 12 residues. Trimming pared 3 bases from V and 6 bases from J, leaving 9 bases between. The DNA for the CDR3 is TGTGCCAGCAGCTTCTCCATCGGCGAGCAGTACTTC. Protein sequence: CASSFSIGEQYF.

This chain joins TRBV5-6 and TRBJ1-2; tentatively, D is TRBD1 (6 bases). Trimming cost V 4 bases and J 4 bases, with 20 bases left between them. The V gene's germline CDR1 is SGHDT and CDR2 YYEEEE. The CDR3 contains 16 residues. As DNA, the CDR3 is TGTGCCAGCAGCGTAACCGGGGGCACGGGGGGCTATGGCTACACCTTC. Translating it yields CASSVTGGTGGYGYTF.

The chain couples TRBV6-5 to TRBJ2-1; 7 bases map to TRBD2. J was trimmed by 9 bases and V by 2 bases; bases with no gene match: 7. The CDR3 contains 14 residues. CDR1 is MNHEY and CDR2 is SVGAGI in the germline V gene. Here the CDR3 DNA reads TGTGCCAGCAGTTACACCTCACCTAGCGGTGAGCAGTTCTTC. This gives the protein CASSYTSPSGEQFF.

The chain employs TRBV6-5 and TRBJ1-2; D is perhaps TRBD1 (6 bases). Germline CDR1 MNHEY, CDR2 SVGAGI. V was trimmed by 3 bases and J by 8 bases, leaving 16 bases between them. This CDR3 spans 14 amino acids. The CDR3 reads CASSYNRAPGGYTF. The CDR3 bases are TGTGCCAGCAGTTATAACAGGGCCCCCGGAGGCTACACCTTC.

The chain couples TRBV11-3 to TRBJ1-6; 8 nucleotides line up with TRBD1. The CDR3 covers 14 residues. Germline V gene lookup returns CDR1 SGHNT and CDR2 YENEEA. V trimming: 5 bases; J trimming: 7 bases; junction bases outside the gene matches: 4. CDR3 region: CASSKDRGNSPLHF. The CDR3 DNA reads as TGTGCCAGCAGCAAAGACAGGGGAAATTCACCCCTCCACTTT.

The rearrangement uses TRBV15 and TRBJ1-3; D perhaps matches TRBD1 (6 bases). In germline, CDR1 is LNHNV, CDR2 YYDKDF (reference sequence). V was pared by 3 bases and J by 0 bases, with 12 bases between. The CDR3 has 16 amino acids. The CDR3 DNA reads as TGTGCCACCAGCAGGGATACAGGGATCTCTGGAAACACCATATATTTT. Translation gives CATSRDTGISGNTIYF.

The chain uses TRBV4-1 and TRBJ2-3; tentative D call: TRBD1 (5 bases). V was pared by 4 bases and J by 13 bases, with 18 bases between. The CDR3 covers 13 residues. CDR1 MGHRA and CDR2 YSYEKL come from the germline V gene. CDR3 sequence: CASSRGNQQGEYF. Here the CDR3 DNA reads TGCGCCAGCAGCCGGGGCAATCAGCAAGGGGAGTATTTT.

The chain recombines TRBV6-1 with TRBJ1-1; perhaps TRBD1 as D (5 bases). The CDR3 consists of 14 residues. CDR1 is MNHNS and CDR2 is SASEGT in the germline V gene. The V and J ends lost 3 bases and 3 bases respectively, with 11 bases between them. As DNA, the CDR3 is TGTGCCAGCAGTGAGTCAGGGTATGACACTGAAGCTTTCTTT. Amino acid sequence: CASSESGYDTEAFF.

The rearrangement uses TRBV20-1 and TRBJ2-1; 7 bases agree with TRBD2. The CDR3 runs 11 residues. Trimming at V came to 6 bases and at J to 12 bases, leaving 8 bases not matched to a gene. The V gene's germline CDR1 is DFQATT and CDR2 SNEGSKA (reference sequence). The CDR3 DNA follows: TGCAGTGCCCCCAAGCGGGAAAGGCAGTTCTTC. This gives the protein CSAPKRERQFF.

This chain connects TRBV19 to TRBJ1-4, with 10 nucleotides matching TRBD1. In germline, CDR1 is LNHDA, CDR2 SQIVND (reference sequence). This CDR3 comprises 17 residues. The V segment lost 4 bases and the J segment 0 bases; nucleotides outside the gene matches: 5. The CDR3 DNA is TGTGCCAGTAGTACGGGACAGGGGTTTGCAACTAATGAAAAACTGTTTTTT. Translated: CASSTGQGFATNEKLFF.

CDR3 DNA: TGTGCCAGCAGCTTCAGGGACAGTCGATCACCCCTCCACTTT. Its protein product is CASSFRDSRSPLHF. The V and J genes are TRBV11-3 and TRBJ1-6; TRBD1 aligns across 7 bases. The CDR3 length is 14 residues. In germline, CDR1 is SGHNT, CDR2 YENEEA. Germline trimming cut 3 bases from V and 10 bases from J; bases unmatched to any gene: 6.

The J gene is TRBJ2-7, the V gene TRBV19; 7 bases fit TRBD2. The germline V gene has CDR1 LNHDA and CDR2 SQIVND (reference sequence). The trim removed 5 bases at V and 3 bases at J, leaving 10 bases unmatched. This CDR3 is 15 amino acids long. In nucleotides, the CDR3 is TGTGCCAGTAGTTCGAGCGGGATGGCTCGCTACGAGCAGTACTTC. It encodes CASSSSGMARYEQYF.

V is TRBV5-4 and J is TRBJ1-1, with D tentatively TRBD1 (5 bases). Per the germline V gene, CDR1 is SGHNT and CDR2 is YYREEE (reference sequence). The CDR3 runs 18 residues. V gave up 3 bases and J gave up 3 bases, with 24 bases separating them. Here the CDR3 reads CASSSVHGGYLGYTEAFF. Written as DNA, the CDR3 is TGTGCCAGCAGCTCTGTCCACGGGGGGTACTTGGGCTACACTGAAGCTTTCTTT.

V gene TRBV7-9 combines with J gene TRBJ2-5; D is perhaps TRBD2 (6 bases). The CDR3 consists of 13 residues. Germline V gene sequence: CDR1 SEHNR, CDR2 FQNEAQ (reference sequence). V lost 2 bases, J lost 5 bases, and 9 bases lay in between. CDR3: CASSLPGGETQYF. CDR3 DNA sequence: TGTGCCAGCAGCTTACCTGGGGGGGAGACCCAGTACTTC.

This clone was counted once. The chain uses TRBV7-9 and TRBJ1-3; TRBD1 agrees at 7 bases. This CDR3 has 17 residues. Germline CDR1 SEHNR, CDR2 FQNEAQ (reference sequence). V lost 0 bases, J lost 2 bases, and 7 bases stayed unmatched. DNA of the CDR3: TGTGCCAGCAGCTTAGCGTCAGGGGGAATCACTGGAAACACCATATATTTT. This translates into CASSLASGGITGNTIYF.

The rearrangement uses TRBV6-5 and TRBJ2-2; D possibly corresponds to TRBD1 (5 bases). The CDR3 has 14 residues. Germline V gene data show CDR1 as MNHEY and CDR2 as SVGAGI. The V gene lost 8 bases and the J gene lost 1 base, with 11 bases spanning the gap. The CDR3: CASFSGRNTGELFF. Written as DNA, the CDR3 is TGTGCCAGCTTTTCAGGGCGGAACACCGGGGAGCTGTTTTTT.

The DNA for the CDR3 is TGTGCCAGCAGCTTATTCGAGAGCACTGAAGCTTTCTTT. It yields the protein CASSLFESTEAFF. The chain links TRBV7-6 to TRBJ1-1; D is unresolved. Trimming took 2 bases from V and 4 from J, leaving 8 bases between them. The CDR3 runs to 13 residues. In germline, CDR1 is SGHVS, CDR2 FNYEAQ.

The chain links TRBV7-9 to TRBJ2-2; 9 nucleotides match TRBD1. Per the germline V gene, CDR1 is SEHNR and CDR2 is FQNEAQ (reference sequence). CDR3 length equals 15 residues. With V trimmed by 7 bases and J by 4 bases, 7 bases remained unmatched. The CDR3 DNA follows: TGTGCCAGCACCTCTCGGACAGGGGCCACCGGGGAGCTGTTTTTT. Encoded protein: CASTSRTGATGELFF.